The sequence of this TCR beta chain was determined in a study of Graves' ophthalmopathy and Graves' hyperthyroidism. Notes on the study in general: Ophthalmopathy progression cases were predicted by the model with roughly 71% sensitivity and 72.22% specificity.

Germline V gene sequence: CDR1 LGHNA, CDR2 YNFKEQ. Trimming shortened V by 0 bases and J by 3 bases, and 6 bases separated the two germline ends. CDR3 size: 14 residues. This clonotype was recorded at least ten times. What it binds is unknown. Newly diagnosed, the hyperthyroidism patients had under 2 months' duration and were aged 18 to 65. Orbital computed tomography, thyroid ultrasound, TRAb, serum thyroxine and clinical symptoms formed the basis of diagnosis. Amplified material comprised TCR beta CDR3 regions derived from RNA transcripts. The first-round RT-PCR employed HTBI primers together with the Qiagen OneStep RT-PCR kit. A multiplex PCR was then performed as the second round. MiXCR was run by TCRdb on the multiplex PCR reads, yielding one entry per CDR3 protein. The table has about 620,000 distinct CDR3 sequences, around a fifth seen once; the top ten hold approximately 7%.

What was sequenced was peripheral blood. The chain has TRBV4-2 and TRBJ1-5; D unclear. The TCR was taken from a woman younger than 35 with stable Graves' hyperthyroidism. Some clones in this sample may be carry-over from other donors' samples. CDR3 DNA: TGTGCCAGCAGCCAAGAACTGAACAATCAGCCCCAGCATTTT. Translating gives CASSQELNNQPQHF.